One sample yielded the 32 T cell receptor beta chains listed below, sequenced in a study of cytomegalovirus exposure and HLA in healthy donors. Researchers ran the PCR with 60 Vbeta and 13 Jbeta primers. Libraries were prepared by immunoSEQ multiplex PCR; TCRdb keeps only in-frame clonotypes and omits some of them. Seen here are roughly 200,000 clones, 80% observed once, and the top ten hold 0.6% to 0.7%. The specimen sequenced was PBMCs. The receptor set was obtained from a boy aged 5-17 years in good health and CMV-seronegative.

This clone has only one observation. The rearrangement uses TRBV2 and TRBJ2-3; D might be TRBD2 (7 bases). The V end lost 6 bases, the J end lost 0 bases, and 13 bases lay between the germline ends. Germline V gene sequence: CDR1 SNHLY, CDR2 FYNNEI. There are 15 residues in the CDR3. The DNA for the CDR3 is TGTGCCAGCAGGGGGAGGGGGACTAGCACAGATACGCAGTATTTT. This gives the protein CASRGRGTSTDTQYF. Full variable domain (outside the CDR3, taken from reference TRBV2 and TRBJ2-3): EPEVTQTPSHQVTQMGQEVILRCVPISNHLYFYWYRQILGQKVEFLVSFYNNEISEKSEIFDDQFSVERPDGSNFTLKIRSTKLEDSAMYFCASRGRGTSTDTQYFGPGTRLTVL.

V usage is TRBV7-3 and J usage is TRBJ1-3, with 7 bases identical to TRBD1. This CDR3 spans 15 amino acids. J gave up 2 bases and V 3 bases, and 4 bases lay outside the gene matches. From germline, CDR1 is SGHTA and CDR2 FQGTGA. DNA for the CDR3: TGTGCCAGCAGCTTCCGAGGGGGCCCTGGAAACACCATATATTTT. This gives the protein CASSFRGGPGNTIYF.

The chain recombines TRBV6-6 with TRBJ2-3, with a possible D match to TRBD2 (5 bases). CDR1 and CDR2 from the germline V gene are MNHNY and SVGAGI (reference sequence). Trimming cost V 6 bases and J 2 bases, with 15 bases left between them. The CDR3 length is 15 residues. The CDR3 is CASSNGVAHTDTQYF. The CDR3 nucleotides are TGTGCCAGCAGCAACGGGGTAGCCCACACAGATACGCAGTATTTT.

The rearrangement joins TRBV30 to TRBJ1-1, with unresolved D. The V gene lost 1 base and the J gene lost 0 bases, with 3 bases spanning the gap. The CDR3 has 12 amino acids. The germline gives CDR1 GTSNPN, CDR2 SVGIG (reference sequence). CDR3 coding DNA: TGTGCCTGGAGTGGTATGAACACTGAAGCTTTCTTT. This sequence encodes CAWSGMNTEAFF.

This chain uses TRBV5-6 with TRBJ1-5; D unresolved. There are 14 residues in the CDR3. Trimming removed 1 base from V and 4 bases from J, with 9 bases in between. CDR1 is SGHDT and CDR2 is YYEEEE in the germline V gene. The CDR3 here is CASSLLGGNQPQHF. The CDR3 DNA reads as TGTGCCAGCAGCTTGTTAGGCGGGAATCAGCCCCAGCATTTT. Together with reference TRBV5-6 and TRBJ1-5, the CDR3 gives the full variable domain: DAGVTQSPTHLIKTRGQQVTLRCSPKSGHDTVSWYQQALGQGPQFIFQYYEEEERQRGNFPDRFSGHQFPNYSSELNVNALLLGDSALYLCASSLLGGNQPQHFGDGTRLSIL.

The rearrangement links TRBV4-3 to TRBJ2-3, with 9 bases that match TRBD1. The trim removed 0 bases at V and 5 bases at J, leaving 9 bases unmatched. Germline assignment: CDR1 LGHNA and CDR2 YSLEER. This CDR3 comprises 17 residues. In DNA form, the CDR3 reads TGCGCCAGCAGCCAAGAACTACCACAGGGGGCGAAAGATACGCAGTATTTT. Amino acids: CASSQELPQGAKDTQYF.

This clone was counted between two and nine times. The chain has TRBV27 and TRBJ2-3, with D perhaps TRBD1 (5 bases). The CDR3 has 13 amino acids. Germline assignment: CDR1 MNHEY and CDR2 SMNVEV (reference sequence). The V end was cut by 7 bases, the J end by 1 base, with 9 bases between. In DNA form, the CDR3 reads TGTGCCAGCAAACTCAGGGGCACAGATACGCAGTATTTT. This translates into CASKLRGTDTQYF.

The chain is built from TRBV11-3 and TRBJ1-3, with no clear D. V was clipped by 5 bases and J by 4 bases, with 9 bases between them. In germline, CDR1 is SGHNT, CDR2 YENEEA. The CDR3 is 13 residues long. The chain's CDR3 is CASSLGEGNTIYF. In nucleotides, the CDR3 is TGTGCCAGCAGCCTCGGTGAAGGAAACACCATATATTTT. Looking up the rest from reference TRBV11-3 and TRBJ1-3 gives the full variable domain: EAGVVQSPRYKIIEKKQPVAFWCNPISGHNTLYWYLQNLGQGPELLIRYENEEAVDDSQLPKDRFSAERLKGVDSTLKIQPAELGDSAVYLCASSLGEGNTIYFGEGSWLTVV.

The rearrangement joins TRBV4-1 to TRBJ1-2; tentative D call: TRBD1 (5 bases). Between the trimmed V and J ends, which lost 0 bases and 8 bases, there was a span of 16 bases. Germline V gene sequence: CDR1 MGHRA, CDR2 YSYEKL. The CDR3 loop spans 15 amino acids. CDR3 coding DNA: TGCGCCAGCAGCCAAGATCCCGCAGCGGGGCAAGGCTACACCTTC. This gives the protein CASSQDPAAGQGYTF.

The V call is TRBV23-1, the J call TRBJ2-3; the D gene is possibly TRBD2 (5 bases). TRBV23-1 is an open reading frame, and its role is uncertain. CDR3 length: 19 residues. Trimming removed 0 bases at V and 2 bases at J, with 21 bases between. Here the CDR3 reads CASSQSGGSDPVNTDTQYF. CDR3 nucleotides: TGCGCCAGCAGTCAATCGGGTGGTAGCGATCCAGTTAACACAGATACGCAGTATTTT.

The chain joins TRBV10-2 to TRBJ2-7; D not resolved. Germline V gives CDR1 WSHSY, CDR2 SAAADI. The CDR3 has 16 residues. Trimming stripped 6 bases from V and 3 bases from J, with 21 bases between. Here the CDR3 DNA reads TGCGCCAGCAGAGTTGAATCATCGACTGACTTCTACGAGCAGTACTTC. Residues: CASRVESSTDFYEQYF.

This chain joins TRBV2 and TRBJ1-2, with D possibly matching TRBD1 (6 bases). Germline V gene sequence: CDR1 SNHLY, CDR2 FYNNEI. This CDR3 contains 15 residues. V was cut by 2 bases and J by 7 bases, with 17 bases left in between. CDR3 bases: TGTGCCAGCAGTGAAATCGTCAGGGGAGAAGGTGGCTACACCTTC. It translates to CASSEIVRGEGGYTF. Variable domain in full (rest from reference TRBV2 and TRBJ1-2): EPEVTQTPSHQVTQMGQEVILRCVPISNHLYFYWYRQILGQKVEFLVSFYNNEISEKSEIFDDQFSVERPDGSNFTLKIRSTKLEDSAMYFCASSEIVRGEGGYTFGSGTRLTVV.

The gene calls are TRBV6-6 and TRBJ2-7; 7 nucleotides agree with TRBD1. This CDR3 is built from 14 residues. Germline V gene sequence: CDR1 MNHNY, CDR2 SVGAGI (reference sequence). Trimming removed 6 bases from V and 7 bases from J; junction bases left unmatched: 12. CDR3 coding DNA: TGTGCCAGCAGCCCACCGGGACAGACCATGGAGCAGTACTTC. It specifies CASSPPGQTMEQYF.

CDR3 sequence (DNA): TGTGCCAGCAGTTTAGTCGCAGGGGGCGAAGCTGAAGCTTTCTTT. Its translation: CASSLVAGGEAEAFF. V gene TRBV27 combines with J gene TRBJ1-1, with TRBD1 identical over 8 bases. The CDR3 has 15 amino acids. Looked up from germline, CDR1 is MNHEY and CDR2 is SMNVEV (reference sequence). V trimming: 2 bases; J trimming: 6 bases; junction bases outside the gene matches: 8.

The rearrangement uses TRBV5-1 and TRBJ2-7; 11 nucleotides match TRBD2. This CDR3 is built from 15 residues. CDR1 is SGHRS and CDR2 is YFSETQ in the germline V gene. Trimming took 0 bases from V and 2 from J; bases not matched to a gene: 1. The CDR3 nucleotides read TGCGCCAGCAGCTTGGAACTAGCGGGAGCCTACGAGCAGTACTTC. Its translation is CASSLELAGAYEQYF.

This chain joins TRBV4-2 and TRBJ2-7, with D possibly matching TRBD1 (5 bases). V lost 1 base, J lost 6 bases, and 19 bases lay in between. Germline assignment: CDR1 LGHNA and CDR2 YNFKEQ. This CDR3 spans 16 amino acids. The CDR3 is CASSQAARLRVGEQYF. As DNA, the CDR3 is TGTGCCAGCAGCCAAGCGGCTCGACTCAGGGTCGGCGAGCAGTACTTC.

This chain joins TRBV30 and TRBJ2-5, with 7 bases lining up with TRBD2. The germline V gene encodes CDR1 GTSNPN and CDR2 SVGIG (reference sequence). This CDR3 spans 13 amino acids. Trimming removed 5 bases from V and 5 bases from J; junction bases left unmatched: 8. The CDR3 DNA sequence: TGTGCCTGGGAAAAAGCGGGGCGGGAGACCCAGTACTTC. Translated: CAWEKAGRETQYF.

This clone appeared a few times. The chain carries TRBV7-9 and TRBJ1-6; unclear D gene. Per the germline V gene, CDR1 is SEHNR and CDR2 is FQNEAQ (reference sequence). Trimming removed 4 bases at V and 7 bases at J, with 14 bases between. The CDR3 totals 15 residues. The CDR3: CASSSHTGKNSPLHF. For the CDR3, the DNA is TGTGCCAGCAGCTCTCACACGGGGAAAAATTCACCCCTCCACTTT.

This chain links TRBV4-2 with TRBJ1-1, with a possible D match to TRBD1 (5 bases). The V gene lost 4 bases and the J gene lost 12 bases, with 18 bases spanning the gap. Germline V gene data show CDR1 as LGHNA and CDR2 as YNFKEQ. The CDR3 is made up of 13 amino acids. For the CDR3, the DNA is TGTGCCAGCAGCCGCCTAGTGGGGACTGTTCCTTTCTTT. This codes for CASSRLVGTVPFF.

V usage is TRBV9 and J usage is TRBJ1-2; D not resolved. This CDR3 is built from 16 residues. Between the trimmed V and J ends, which lost 0 bases and 4 bases, there was a span of 16 bases. CDR1 is SGDLS and CDR2 is YYNGEE in the germline V gene. The CDR3 loop reads CASSVGVDGGTYGYTF. Here the CDR3 DNA reads TGTGCCAGCAGCGTAGGAGTCGATGGTGGTACCTATGGCTACACCTTC.

J is TRBJ2-7 and V is TRBV5-8; D not resolved. The CDR3 length is 14 residues. Germline CDR1 reads SGHTS; CDR2 reads YDEGEE. Trimming pared 0 bases from V and 0 bases from J, leaving 7 bases between. In DNA, the CDR3 is TGTGCCAGCAGCTTGGGCCGGAGCTCCTACGAGCAGTACTTC. It translates to CASSLGRSSYEQYF.

This chain's CDR3 is CASSSPGTASGEQYF. The CDR3 DNA is TGTGCCAGCAGTTCTCCCGGGACAGCCTCCGGGGAGCAGTACTTC. The chain is built from TRBV28 and TRBJ2-7; 7 bases agree with TRBD1. The V gene's germline CDR1 is MDHEN and CDR2 SYDVKM. The CDR3 loop spans 15 amino acids. Trimming removed 4 bases from V and 7 bases from J; junction bases left unmatched: 13.

The J gene is TRBJ2-5, the V gene TRBV5-4, with D perhaps TRBD2 (6 bases). In germline, CDR1 is SGHNT, CDR2 YYREEE (reference sequence). With 1 base removed from V and 3 bases from J, the gap between germline ends came to 10 bases. This CDR3 region has 14 residues. Here the CDR3 DNA reads TGTGCCAGCAGCTTGTCGGCTAGCGAAGAGACCCAGTACTTC. It specifies CASSLSASEETQYF.

CDR3 amino acids: CASSFSGFAYEQYF. The CDR3 bases are TGTGCCAGCAGCTTTAGCGGGTTCGCCTACGAGCAGTACTTC. The chain recombines TRBV7-2 with TRBJ2-5, with 7 bases aligning to TRBD2. Judging by the DNA end, TRBJ2-7 fits better; the J call may be wrong. Germline assignment: CDR1 SGHTA and CDR2 FQGNSA. The CDR3 consists of 14 residues.

This clone was seen only a few times. The chain couples TRBV30 to TRBJ1-2, with 9 nucleotides matching TRBD1. The CDR3 is 15 residues long. With V trimmed by 2 bases and J by 8 bases, 12 bases remained unmatched. Germline V gene data show CDR1 as GTSNPN and CDR2 as SVGIG (reference sequence). CDR3: CAWSQEGTGRDGYTF. The CDR3 nucleotides are TGTGCCTGGAGTCAAGAAGGGACAGGGAGGGACGGCTACACCTTC. The complete variable domain, with remaining parts taken from reference TRBV30 and TRBJ1-2, reads SQTIHQWPATLVQPVGSPLSLECTVEGTSNPNLYWYRQAAGRGLQLLFYSVGIGQISSEVPQNLSASRPQDRQFILSSKKLLLSDSGFYLCAWSQEGTGRDGYTFGSGTRLTVV.

This sequence joins TRBV9 and TRBJ1-1, with 9 nucleotides matching TRBD1. Germline CDR1 and CDR2: SGDLS and YYNGEE. This CDR3 region has 14 residues. Trimming at V came to 4 bases and at J to 2 bases, leaving 3 bases not matched to a gene. The CDR3 DNA reads as TGTGCCAGCAGCCTGGGACAGGGTAACACTGAAGCTTTCTTT. This codes for CASSLGQGNTEAFF.

The chain has TRBV28 and TRBJ2-5; TRBD1 matches 9 bases. Germline-derived CDR1 and CDR2 are MDHEN and SYDVKM. CDR3 length equals 15 residues. Unmatched junction bases numbered 9, after V lost 8 bases and J lost 2 bases. CDR3 sequence: CASSPGQGIQETQYF. For the CDR3, the DNA is TGTGCCAGCTCCCCGGGACAGGGCATACAAGAGACCCAGTACTTC. Filled out from reference TRBV28 and TRBJ2-5, the complete variable domain reads DVKVTQSSRYLVKRTGEKVFLECVQDMDHENMFWYRQDPGLGLRLIYFSYDVKMKEKGDIPEGYSVSREKKERFSLILESASTNQTSMYLCASSPGQGIQETQYFGPGTRLLVL.

The J gene is TRBJ1-5, the V gene TRBV6-5; 8 nucleotides align to TRBD1. V shed 6 bases and J 4 bases; nucleotides not matched to a gene: 8. Germline assignment: CDR1 MNHEY and CDR2 SVGAGI. The CDR3 loop spans 15 amino acids. The CDR3 region is CASSPTGVRNQPQHF. Written as DNA, the CDR3 is TGTGCCAGCAGCCCGACAGGGGTCAGGAATCAGCCCCAGCATTTT.

The gene calls are TRBV6-6 and TRBJ2-7; TRBD1 agrees at 7 bases. The CDR3 runs 13 residues. With 6 bases clipped from V and 2 bases from J, the junction kept 4 bases outside the gene matches. CDR1 is MNHNY, CDR2 SVGAGI, per germline (reference sequence). The CDR3 sequence: CASSQGQTYEQYF. In nucleotides, the CDR3 is TGTGCCAGCAGCCAGGGACAGACCTACGAGCAGTACTTC.

J is TRBJ1-1 and V is TRBV11-3; a possible D gene is TRBD1 (5 bases). Germline lookup yields CDR1 SGHNT and CDR2 YENEEA. The V and J ends lost 0 bases and 2 bases respectively, with 25 bases between them. This CDR3 contains 20 residues. CDR3 sequence (DNA): TGTGCCAGCAGCTTAGAAGGACGGGACCGGGAACGGAGGGGTAACACTGAAGCTTTCTTT. This gives the protein CASSLEGRDRERRGNTEAFF.

The chain is built from TRBV15 and TRBJ2-3, with TRBD2 matching 7 bases. The CDR3 length is 17 residues. CDR1 and CDR2 from the germline V gene are LNHNV and YYDKDF (reference sequence). The V and J ends lost 7 bases and 3 bases, in that order; junction bases with no gene match: 16. The CDR3 nucleotides read TGTGCCACCACCACCATTAAGTCGGGGGGTGGGACAGATACGCAGTATTTT. Protein sequence: CATTTIKSGGGTDTQYF.

The chain couples TRBV19 to TRBJ1-5, with D perhaps matching TRBD1 (5 bases). Germline V gene lookup returns CDR1 LNHDA and CDR2 SQIVND (reference sequence). CDR3 size: 15 residues. Trimming shortened V by 6 bases and J by 7 bases, and 19 bases separated the two germline ends. CDR3 sequence: CASRGGVEGGQPQHF. The CDR3 DNA sequence: TGTGCCAGTAGGGGGGGGGTCGAGGGAGGCCAGCCCCAGCATTTT.